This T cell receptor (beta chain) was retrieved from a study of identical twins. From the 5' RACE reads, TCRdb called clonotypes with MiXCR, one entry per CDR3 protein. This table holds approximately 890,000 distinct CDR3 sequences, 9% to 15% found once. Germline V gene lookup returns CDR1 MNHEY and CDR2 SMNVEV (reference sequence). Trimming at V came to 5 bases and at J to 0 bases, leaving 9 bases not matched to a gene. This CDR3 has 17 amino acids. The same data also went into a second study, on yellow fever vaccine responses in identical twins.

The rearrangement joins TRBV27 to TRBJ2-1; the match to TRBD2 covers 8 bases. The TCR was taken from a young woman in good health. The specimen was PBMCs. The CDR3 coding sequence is TGTGCCAGCAGTCCGGGGGCGGGGGGCAGCTCCTACAATGAGCAGTTCTTC. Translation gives CASSPGAGGSSYNEQFF.